The 2 T cell receptor beta chains listed next were all sequenced from one sample in a study of CD8 T cells in Susac syndrome. An amount of RNA that ranged from about 0.45 to 1 ug was reverse transcribed with random hexamers. TCRdb used MiXCR to reprocess the immunoSEQ multiplex PCR reads, holding one entry per CDR3 protein. The sample holds approximately 210,000 distinct CDR3 sequences, about 95% seen once. Sample: CD4+ T cells from PBMCs. Source of these receptors: a human donor with multiple sclerosis.

The chain links TRBV30 to TRBJ2-3; D uncertain. With 2 bases removed from V and 0 bases from J, the gap between germline ends came to 9 bases. The CDR3 totals 14 residues. Germline V gene data show CDR1 as GTSNPN and CDR2 as SVGIG (reference sequence). DNA for the CDR3: TGTGCCTGGAGTCAACTGTCTAGCACAGATACGCAGTATTTT. This translates into CAWSQLSSTDTQYF. Together with reference TRBV30 and TRBJ2-3, the CDR3 gives the full variable domain: SQTIHQWPATLVQPVGSPLSLECTVEGTSNPNLYWYRQAAGRGLQLLFYSVGIGQISSEVPQNLSASRPQDRQFILSSKKLLLSDSGFYLCAWSQLSSTDTQYFGPGTRLTVL.

The V call is TRBV29-1, the J call TRBJ1-2; D remains ambiguous. The CDR3 has 9 amino acids. Looked up from germline, CDR1 is SQVTM and CDR2 is ANQGSEA. V dropped 6 bases and J dropped 6 bases, with 5 bases sitting between them. CDR3 protein: CSVGNGYTF. CDR3 bases: TGCAGCGTCGGAAATGGCTACACCTTC.